This T cell receptor beta chain stems from a study of CD8 T cells in Susac syndrome. Study context: When blood was collected, patients with Susac syndrome were therapy-naive, were taking corticosteroids, or were receiving intravenous immunoglobulin alone.

Looked up from germline, CDR1 is SQVTM and CDR2 is ANQGSEA. Trimming at V came to 6 bases and at J to 6 bases, leaving 12 bases not matched to a gene. The CDR3 spans 15 residues. An amount of RNA that ranged from 0.5 to 1 ug was reverse transcribed with random hexamers. TCRdb re-called the immunoSEQ multiplex PCR reads through MiXCR, storing one row per CDR3 protein. Of 75,000 to 95,000 distinct CDR3 sequences in the sample, 80% to 95% were seen once. The V call is TRBV29-1, the J call TRBJ2-1, with 9 bases that match TRBD1. The sequenced sample consisted of CD8+ T cells from PBMCs. The clonotype comes from a human donor with Susac syndrome. The CDR3 DNA follows: TGCAGCGTCCACCTGGGACAGGGTGCGGGCAATGAGCAGTTCTTC. Its protein is CSVHLGQGAGNEQFF.